These T cell receptor beta chains were read from a single sample in a study of T-cell reconstitution after alpha-beta-depleted transplantation in children. One entry per CDR3 protein results from TCRdb running MiXCR on the PCR reads. Among a few hundred thousand distinct CDR3 sequences listed, more than 20% were seen once. The material was PBMCs, obtained before TCRalphabeta/CD19-depleted stem cell transplant. Receptors were obtained from a boy in the first two years of life with Wiskott-Aldrich syndrome, due to receive a stem cell transplant. Each CDR3 is given without its conserved first and last residue. Fields, in order: V gene, D gene, CDR3 length, J gene, CDR3 protein. D genes are given only for firm matches.

v_gene: TRBV5-1; d_gene: -; len: 12; j_gene: TRBJ2-5; CDR3aa: ASSLWTAQETQY
v_gene: TRBV29-1; d_gene: TRBD1; len: 10; j_gene: TRBJ2-7; CDR3aa: SVGQGEGEQY
v_gene: TRBV30; d_gene: -; len: 14; j_gene: TRBJ1-3; CDR3aa: AWSVSQVLSGNTIY
v_gene: TRBV5-4; d_gene: TRBD1; len: 13; j_gene: TRBJ2-1; CDR3aa: ASSTGRTGDNEQF
v_gene: TRBV5-1; d_gene: -; len: 12; j_gene: TRBJ2-1; CDR3aa: ASSLWPSYNEQF
v_gene: TRBV20-1; d_gene: -; len: 9; j_gene: TRBJ1-3; CDR3aa: SARRGNTIY
v_gene: TRBV27; d_gene: TRBD1; len: 13; j_gene: TRBJ2-1; CDR3aa: ASSYTGQGVNEQF
v_gene: TRBV10-3; d_gene: TRBD2; len: 13; j_gene: TRBJ2-3; CDR3aa: ATGLAGGPSDTQY
v_gene: TRBV5-1; d_gene: -; len: 14; j_gene: TRBJ2-1; CDR3aa: ASGKQGTWAYNEQF
v_gene: TRBV5-1; d_gene: TRBD1; len: 12; j_gene: TRBJ2-3; CDR3aa: ASSPRTGSDTQY
v_gene: TRBV27; d_gene: -; len: 12; j_gene: TRBJ2-7; CDR3aa: ASSFYGFETEQY
v_gene: TRBV18; d_gene: -; len: 14; j_gene: TRBJ1-2; CDR3aa: ASSPERTETNYGYT
v_gene: TRBV5-1; d_gene: TRBD2; len: 13; j_gene: TRBJ2-7; CDR3aa: ASSFLSGSPYEQY
v_gene: TRBV5-1; d_gene: -; len: 15; j_gene: TRBJ1-3; CDR3aa: ASSPRKVIGSGNTIY
v_gene: TRBV6-2/TRBV6-3; d_gene: -; len: 19; j_gene: TRBJ2-5; CDR3aa: ASSYSRFGSIAGTGQETQY
v_gene: TRBV7-9; d_gene: TRBD1; len: 13; j_gene: TRBJ1-6; CDR3aa: ASSTGQGENSPLH
v_gene: TRBV3-1; d_gene: TRBD1; len: 15; j_gene: TRBJ1-3; CDR3aa: ASSQRTGSRGGNTIY
v_gene: TRBV12-3/TRBV12-4; d_gene: TRBD1; len: 13; j_gene: TRBJ2-7; CDR3aa: ANHIQQGVRYEQY
v_gene: TRBV5-1; d_gene: -; len: 15; j_gene: TRBJ2-3; CDR3aa: ASSLEIADSFTDTQY
v_gene: TRBV5-1; d_gene: TRBD1; len: 14; j_gene: TRBJ2-7; CDR3aa: ASSTGQAVPSYEQY
v_gene: TRBV24-1; d_gene: -; len: 10; j_gene: TRBJ2-5; CDR3aa: ATSGSQETQY
v_gene: TRBV5-1; d_gene: TRBD1; len: 12; j_gene: TRBJ2-7; CDR3aa: ASSFGTGPYEQY
v_gene: TRBV13; d_gene: -; len: 12; j_gene: TRBJ1-6; CDR3aa: ASSLGRYNSPLH
v_gene: TRBV5-1; d_gene: TRBD1; len: 15; j_gene: TRBJ2-2; CDR3aa: ASSLASGTAYTGELF
v_gene: TRBV3-1; d_gene: -; len: 14; j_gene: TRBJ1-5; CDR3aa: ASSQGQVPFNQPQH
v_gene: TRBV7-9; d_gene: TRBD2; len: 11; j_gene: TRBJ2-5; CDR3aa: ASSSLAPETQY
v_gene: TRBV7-9; d_gene: TRBD2; len: 13; j_gene: TRBJ2-1; CDR3aa: ASSLSGTSWNEQF
v_gene: TRBV15; d_gene: -; len: 10; j_gene: TRBJ1-2; CDR3aa: ATSRSTYGYT
v_gene: TRBV7-9; d_gene: -; len: 9; j_gene: TRBJ2-1; CDR3aa: ASSKQNEQF
v_gene: TRBV7-9; d_gene: TRBD2; len: 13; j_gene: TRBJ2-1; CDR3aa: ASSFSGRTYNEQF
v_gene: TRBV7-3; d_gene: -; len: 11; j_gene: TRBJ2-1; CDR3aa: ARPGEYSNEQF
v_gene: TRBV20-1; d_gene: -; len: 11; j_gene: TRBJ1-4; CDR3aa: SALESTNEKLF
v_gene: TRBV7-9; d_gene: -; len: 13; j_gene: TRBJ2-4; CDR3aa: ASSLQGLAKNIQY
v_gene: TRBV29-1; d_gene: TRBD1; len: 12; j_gene: TRBJ1-6; CDR3aa: SVSEDRGDSPLH
v_gene: TRBV29-1; d_gene: TRBD2; len: 10; j_gene: TRBJ2-7; CDR3aa: SVLAGGYEQY
v_gene: TRBV9; d_gene: TRBD2; len: 13; j_gene: TRBJ2-7; CDR3aa: ASSVDLAGSYEQY
v_gene: TRBV20-1; d_gene: -; len: 11; j_gene: TRBJ2-1; CDR3aa: SAREWLNNEQF
v_gene: TRBV29-1; d_gene: TRBD1; len: 12; j_gene: TRBJ2-1; CDR3aa: SVAGGIGINEQF
v_gene: TRBV5-6; d_gene: TRBD1; len: 14; j_gene: TRBJ1-4; CDR3aa: ASSRDRGLPNEKLF
v_gene: TRBV20-1; d_gene: -; len: 8; j_gene: TRBJ2-5; CDR3aa: SASLMTQY
v_gene: TRBV18; d_gene: TRBD1; len: 15; j_gene: TRBJ2-1; CDR3aa: ASSPSFDRGLYNEQF